What follows are 27 T cell receptor beta chains derived from one specimen sequenced in a study of blood T cells in healthy people across ages. The authors ran a second PCR of roughly 6 to 12 cycles using a sample-barcoded 5' primer and a J-beta primer mix. TCRdb re-derived calls from the 5' RACE reads in MiXCR, one entry per CDR3 protein. Of over 1,500,000 distinct CDR3 sequences in the sample, around 40% were seen once. The sequenced sample was blood. These receptors all come from a human donor in good health.

V is TRBV9 and J is TRBJ1-5; 11 nucleotides agree with TRBD1. This CDR3 contains 16 residues. The germline CDR1 and CDR2 sequences are SGDLS and YYNGEE. V was pared by 3 bases and J by 4 bases, with 6 bases of the junction left unmatched. The CDR3 DNA is TGTGCCAGCAGCGCGGGACAGGGGGGGAGGAATCAGCCCCAGCATTTT. Amino acid sequence: CASSAGQGGRNQPQHF.

The chain carries TRBV7-2 and TRBJ2-1, with D unclear. Germline-derived CDR1 and CDR2 are SGHTA and FQGNSA. The CDR3 has 15 residues. V lost 3 bases, J lost 0 bases, and 9 bases lay in between. The CDR3 region has the DNA TGTGCCAGCAGCTTGAACAGTCCCTCCTACAATGAGCAGTTCTTC. Translating gives CASSLNSPSYNEQFF.

This clonotype was detected a few times. The chain combines TRBV3-1 with TRBJ1-2; D perhaps matches TRBD1 (5 bases). Germline-derived CDR1 and CDR2 are LGHDT and YNNKEL (reference sequence). The CDR3 totals 16 residues. Trimming stripped 1 base from V and 1 base from J, with 13 bases between. This CDR3 reads CASSQGSGRNNYGYTF. In DNA, the CDR3 is TGTGCCAGCAGCCAAGGGTCAGGGCGAAATAACTATGGCTACACCTTC. The variable domain in full, with the rest retrieved from reference TRBV3-1 and TRBJ1-2, is DTAVSQTPKYLVTQMGNDKSIKCEQNLGHDTMYWYKQDSKKFLKIMFSYNNKELIINETVPNRFSPKSPDKAHLNLHINSLELGDSAVYFCASSQGSGRNNYGYTFGSGTRLTVV.

This clonotype was seen a handful of times. This chain links TRBV7-2 with TRBJ2-1, with no clear D. The CDR3 loop spans 13 amino acids. Trimming took off 5 bases at V and 7 bases at J, with 12 bases between the two ends. The germline V gene encodes CDR1 SGHTA and CDR2 FQGNSA. In DNA form, the CDR3 reads TGTGCCAGCAGCCCCCTCCAACAAAATGAGCAGTTCTTC. Translation: CASSPLQQNEQFF.

This clonotype showed up just a few times. The chain couples TRBV20-1 to TRBJ1-2; D is possibly TRBD1 (6 bases). From germline, CDR1 is DFQATT and CDR2 SNEGSKA (reference sequence). The CDR3 runs 14 residues. Trimming removed 5 bases at V and 8 bases at J, with 21 bases between. CDR3 sequence: CSALTGANRDGYTF. The DNA for the CDR3 is TGCAGTGCTTTAACGGGGGCCAACAGGGACGGCTACACCTTC.

The sample holds a few counts of this clonotype. This chain uses TRBV6-5 with TRBJ1-4; TRBD1 might be the D (5 bases). V shed 6 bases and J shed 7 bases, with 18 bases lying between them. Germline V gene lookup returns CDR1 MNHEY and CDR2 SVGAGI. This CDR3 is 15 amino acids long. CDR3 amino acids: CASSRASTSGEKLFF. Written as DNA, the CDR3 is TGTGCCAGCAGCAGGGCGTCGACATCTGGTGAAAAACTGTTTTTT.

This chain connects TRBV4-3 to TRBJ2-3, with D possibly being TRBD2 (6 bases). The germline gives CDR1 LGHNA, CDR2 YSLEER. V lost 0 bases and J 1 base, leaving 11 bases between the germline ends. The CDR3 contains 16 residues. CDR3 protein: CASSQDPGVGTDTQYF. In nucleotides, the CDR3 is TGCGCCAGCAGCCAAGATCCGGGAGTGGGCACAGATACGCAGTATTTT.

The chain recombines TRBV7-2 with TRBJ1-1; maybe TRBD1 (5 bases). The ends were cut back, 2 bases at V and 3 bases at J, with 13 bases in the middle. The CDR3 sequence is 15 residues long. Germline V lookup: CDR1 SGHTA, CDR2 FQGNSA. CDR3 loop: CASSLWRGPYTEAFF. CDR3 nucleotide sequence: TGTGCCAGCAGCTTATGGCGGGGCCCCTACACTGAAGCTTTCTTT.

This rearrangement joins TRBV29-1 to TRBJ2-1; D is possibly TRBD1 or TRBD2 (5 bases each). Germline V lookup: CDR1 SQVTM, CDR2 ANQGSEA. This CDR3 has 15 residues. Trimming left V 4 bases short and J 5 bases short, with 18 bases between. CDR3 nucleotide sequence: TGCAGCGTTGTAATCGCACAGGAGGTCAACAATGAGCAGTTCTTC. It is translated as CSVVIAQEVNNEQFF.

This clonotype appeared a few times. The rearrangement uses TRBV10-3 and TRBJ1-2; 9 nucleotides agree with TRBD1. V lost 10 bases and J lost 4; bases outside the gene matches: 7. Germline CDR1 ENHRY, CDR2 SYGVKD. There are 13 residues in the CDR3. The CDR3 bases are TGTGCCACGACCGGGACAGGGACCTATGGCTACACCTTC. Its translation: CATTGTGTYGYTF.

This clonotype has just a few counts. The chain employs TRBV2 and TRBJ1-2; TRBD1 is a possible D gene (5 bases). The V end lost 7 bases, the J end lost 5 bases, and 11 bases lay between the germline ends. This CDR3 is 12 amino acids long. The germline gives CDR1 SNHLY, CDR2 FYNNEI. CDR3 in amino acids: CASIREGYGYTF. As DNA, the CDR3 is TGTGCCAGCATAAGAGAGGGGTATGGCTACACCTTC.

This clonotype was found many times. The rearrangement links TRBV4-3 to TRBJ2-3; D is unclear. This CDR3 has 13 amino acids. The V gene's germline CDR1 is LGHNA and CDR2 YSLEER. V was trimmed by 0 bases and J by 3 bases, leaving 4 bases between them. The CDR3 DNA sequence: TGCGCCAGCAGCCAAGACGGAACAGATACGCAGTATTTT. Amino acid sequence: CASSQDGTDTQYF.

This clonotype was seen a handful of times. This chain connects TRBV4-3 to TRBJ1-4, with no clear D. CDR1 and CDR2 (germline): LGHNA, YSLEER. Deletions cut 1 base from V and 0 bases from J, with 6 bases between. The CDR3 is 15 residues long. CDR3 DNA sequence: TGCGCCAGCAGCCAAGTAGTTGCAACTAATGAAAAACTGTTTTTT. It translates to CASSQVVATNEKLFF.

Worth noting for this clonotype: The germline gene is not matched at one end of the junction; a read error may be the cause. V is TRBV28 and J is TRBJ2-5; D is possibly TRBD2 (5 bases). The closer fit of TRBJ2-7 to the DNA end suggests the J call may be wrong. This CDR3 has 13 residues. The germline gives CDR1 MDHEN, CDR2 SYDVKM. Written as DNA, the CDR3 is TGTGTCAGCAGCCCCGGGTATCGGGGCGAGCAGTACTTC. Translation gives CVSSPGYRGEQYF.

This clonotype has just a few counts. The chain combines TRBV29-1 with TRBJ2-3, with a tentative D call TRBD1 (6 bases). The ends were cut back, 8 bases at V and 2 bases at J, with 11 bases in the middle. Germline V gene sequence: CDR1 SQVTM, CDR2 ANQGSEA. This CDR3 is 12 amino acids long. CDR3 residues: CSNNRDTDTQYF. The DNA of the CDR3 is TGCAGCAACAACAGGGACACAGATACGCAGTATTTT.

This chain uses TRBV29-1 with TRBJ2-4; tentative D call: TRBD1 (5 bases). The J call may be in error: the DNA end matches TRBJ2-7 better. Germline CDR1 reads SQVTM; CDR2 reads ANQGSEA. There are 13 residues in the CDR3. This CDR3 is CSVSTGKNYEQYF. In nucleotides, the CDR3 is TGCAGCGTTAGTACAGGCAAGAACTACGAGCAGTACTTC.

This clonotype was observed a single time. V and J are TRBV7-9 and TRBJ1-1; D gene uncertain. Germline V gene sequence: CDR1 SEHNR, CDR2 FQNEAQ (reference sequence). The CDR3 sequence is 10 residues long. V lost 5 bases to trimming and J lost 7 bases, with 5 bases between them. The CDR3 loop reads CASSTIEAFF. CDR3 sequence (DNA): TGTGCCAGCAGCACTATTGAAGCTTTCTTT.

This clonotype occurred a few times. The chain combines TRBV20-1 with TRBJ1-2; D is uncertain. V was shortened by 3 bases and J by 0 bases, with 11 bases between the two germline ends. The CDR3 sequence is 14 residues long. Germline CDR1 is DFQATT and CDR2 is SNEGSKA (reference sequence). Here the CDR3 DNA reads TGCAGTGCTAGGAGGTCGCCCCCTAACTATGGCTACACCTTC. It codes for CSARRSPPNYGYTF.

The chain employs TRBV9 and TRBJ1-2; 10 positions agree with TRBD1. This CDR3 region has 18 residues. The ends lost 0 bases at V and 8 bases at J; junction bases unmatched: 16. Per the germline V gene, CDR1 is SGDLS and CDR2 is YYNGEE. The CDR3: CASSVDLLDRGKRPGYTF. As DNA, the CDR3 is TGTGCCAGCAGCGTAGACCTCTTGGACAGGGGGAAGCGACCGGGCTACACCTTC.

The rearrangement links TRBV28 to TRBJ2-1, with TRBD2 identical over 11 bases. The germline gives CDR1 MDHEN, CDR2 SYDVKM. The CDR3 is 16 residues long. The ends lost 6 bases at V and 6 bases at J; junction bases unmatched: 10. The CDR3 sequence: CASSYSGTSGSNEQFF. As DNA, the CDR3 is TGTGCCAGCAGCTACTCCGGGACTAGCGGTAGCAATGAGCAGTTCTTC.

J is TRBJ2-7 and V is TRBV29-1; 9 bases align to TRBD1. The CDR3 totals 15 residues. After removal of 1 base from V and 1 base from J, the junction contained 5 bases not matched to a gene. Germline V gives CDR1 SQVTM, CDR2 ANQGSEA. For the CDR3, the DNA is TGCAGCGTTGAAGCCTGGACAGGGGCGTCCTACGAGCAGTACTTC. Protein sequence: CSVEAWTGASYEQYF.

This chain joins TRBV7-9 and TRBJ1-4; D not certain. This CDR3 has 17 residues. V was clipped by 3 bases and J by 0 bases, with 14 bases between them. CDR1 and CDR2 (germline): SEHNR, FQNEAQ (reference sequence). The CDR3 bases are TGTGCCAGCAGCTTGCCACCGAATGAGGCAACTAATGAAAAACTGTTTTTT. It encodes CASSLPPNEATNEKLFF.

Details on this clonotype: An end of the junction does not agree with germline; a read error may underlie this. The chain recombines TRBV20-1 with TRBJ2-5, with D maybe TRBD1 (8 bases). This CDR3 has 13 residues. Germline values: CDR1 DFQATT, CDR2 SNEGSKA (reference sequence). The CDR3 nucleotides read TGCAGTACTAGCAAGACAGGGGAGGGGACCCAGTACTTC. Translated: CSTSKTGEGTQYF.

The chain combines TRBV4-3 with TRBJ1-4; D remains ambiguous. V dropped 6 bases and J dropped 0 bases, with 11 bases sitting between them. This CDR3 spans 15 amino acids. CDR1 and CDR2 (germline): LGHNA, YSLEER. The CDR3 DNA sequence: TGCGCCAGCAGTCCAGGAGTTGCAACTAATGAAAAACTGTTTTTT. Its protein product is CASSPGVATNEKLFF.

This chain connects TRBV28 to TRBJ2-5; no reliable D call. V lost 7 bases and J lost 2, with 11 bases in between. The germline V gene has CDR1 MDHEN and CDR2 SYDVKM. The CDR3 loop spans 13 amino acids. Written as DNA, the CDR3 is TGTGCCAGCAAGATCGCCCAACAAGAGACCCAGTACTTC. It encodes CASKIAQQETQYF.

This clonotype came up a few times. The gene calls are TRBV11-2 and TRBJ1-4; a possible D gene is TRBD1 (6 bases). The CDR3 length is 17 residues. V shed 3 bases and J shed 0 bases, with 14 bases lying between them. Per the germline V gene, CDR1 is SGHAT and CDR2 is FQNNGV. CDR3 protein: CASSFTGRASTNEKLFF. CDR3 nucleotides: TGTGCCAGCAGCTTTACAGGGAGGGCCTCAACTAATGAAAAACTGTTTTTT.

The V gene is TRBV7-8, the J gene TRBJ2-7; D not certain. Deletions cut 5 bases from V and 4 bases from J, with 12 bases between. The CDR3 loop spans 13 amino acids. Germline lookup yields CDR1 SGHVS and CDR2 FQNEAQ. CDR3 loop: CASSPNVEYEQYF. The DNA for the CDR3 is TGTGCCAGCAGCCCCAATGTTGAATACGAGCAGTACTTC.